The subject of this entry is one T cell receptor (beta chain). A read error may be the cause here, since a much bigger clone is one base away. CDR3 length: 16 residues. Looked up from germline, CDR1 is SGHRS and CDR2 is YFSETQ. The data derive from a study of T cells after yellow fever vaccination. TCRdb ran MiXCR on the 5' RACE reads and lists one entry per CDR3 protein. This sample carries more than 90,000 distinct CDR3 sequences, around 7.2% of them seen once, and the ten largest clones take over 2.5%. The sequence derives from a man aged 18 to 35 who received the YFV17D yellow fever vaccine. The input for sequencing was CD4+ T cells sorted from PBMCs, taken more than 40 days after the first yellow fever vaccination. V gene TRBV5-1 combines with J gene TRBJ2-3, with 9 bases matching TRBD2. CDR3 sequence reads: CGSSLDPSGNTDTQYF. CDR3 in DNA: TGCGGCAGCAGCTTGGACCCTAGCGGGAACACAGATACGCAGTATTTT.